The entry that follows covers one T cell receptor (beta chain) sequence. Antigen specificity is unknown. Amplification used 60 Vbeta primers and 13 Jbeta primers. In the authors' workflow: As a later analysis found, there were 80 million or so unique TCR beta chains, of which roughly 11 million were shared. Assay: immunoSEQ multiplex PCR; the TCRdb copy retains only in-frame clones and omits some. V, J and clone size derive from that table, while D and trimming were established from the DNA sequence. The data hold some 110,000 clones, with roughly 73% observed a single time. The data originate from a study of cytomegalovirus exposure and HLA in healthy donors. Study in general: There were some 120 million unique TCR beta sequences, drawn from about 179 million T cells, in an earlier analysis. Regarding the study as a whole: The study carried out a later analysis of TCR beta sequences. It associated about 15,000 of them with specific HLA alleles at a false discovery rate of 0.05. As a later analysis revealed, the rate of TCR association differed by HLA locus, with DRB1 most and HLA-C fewest.

Trimming took off 5 bases at V and 0 bases at J, with 8 bases between the two ends. The CDR3 spans 14 residues. Germline V lookup: CDR1 SNHLY, CDR2 FYNNEI. This chain links TRBV2 with TRBJ1-5, with no clear D. Sequenced material: PBMCs. This TCR came from a middle-aged man in good health and CMV-seronegative. The CDR3 DNA reads as TGTGCCAGCAGTTACGGGTATAGCAATCAGCCCCAGCATTTT. Amino acid sequence: CASSYGYSNQPQHF.